One sample yielded the 18 T cell receptor beta chains listed below, sequenced in a study of vaccination effects on CD4 cells after COVID-19 (dated by TCRdb to between 2021 and 2024). No antigen has been identified for these receptors. The protocol used for the library was the immunoSEQ multiplex PCR assay. TCRdb obtained this table from immuneACCESS and retained in-frame rearrangements with V and J assigned. These tables miss some clones; where compared with another copy, unresolved V genes account for less than half of the shortfall, and the remainder is unexplained. Recorded for this sample are about 40,000 clones; under 70% of them occurred a single time. The top ten clones comprise about 7.7% of the sample. After around 10 days of culture, CD4+ T cells were isolated with the EasySep CD4+ T cell isolation kit. Two doses of either the BNT162b2 or the mRNA-1273 mRNA SARS-CoV-2 vaccine were administered to participants.

The sequencing used CD4+ T cells from PBMCs cultured without peptide, collected after COVID-19 vaccination. The receptor source for this set is a human donor who received a COVID-19 vaccine.

This clone occurred a few times. J is TRBJ2-2 and V is TRBV27, with TRBD2 matching over 7 bases. The CDR3 sequence is 15 residues long. Germline loops: CDR1 MNHEY, CDR2 SMNVEV (reference sequence). Trimming at V came to 2 bases and at J to 2 bases, leaving 2 bases not matched to a gene. The CDR3 DNA reads as TGTGCCAGCAGTTTAAGACTAGCAAACACCGGGGAGCTGTTTTTT. It codes for CASSLRLANTGELFF.

The chain joins TRBV14 to TRBJ1-2; no reliable D call. The CDR3 sequence is 15 residues long. Germline V lookup: CDR1 SGHDN, CDR2 FVKESK. Trimming pared 4 bases from V and 5 bases from J, leaving 17 bases between. The CDR3 protein is CASSPHVTKGYGYTF. The DNA of the CDR3 is TGTGCCAGCAGCCCGCACGTGACCAAGGGATATGGCTACACCTTC.

The chain links TRBV7-2 to TRBJ2-3; D unresolved. The CDR3 runs to 12 residues. V was trimmed by 5 bases and J by 6 bases, leaving 9 bases between them. Germline V CDR1 and CDR2: SGHTA, FQGNSA. CDR3 DNA sequence: TGTGCCAGCAGCCCTCCCCCGGATACGCAGTATTTT. Its protein product is CASSPPPDTQYF.

V gene TRBV3-1 (or the pseudogene TRBV3-2) combines with J gene TRBJ1-1; D perhaps matches TRBD1 (5 bases). The CDR3 spans 14 residues. Trimming cost V 4 bases and J 1 base, with 10 bases left between them. CDR1 and CDR2 (germline): LGHDT, YNNKEL (reference sequence). CDR3 sequence (DNA): TGTGCCAGCAGCCCAATCGACAGGAACACTGAAGCTTTCTTT. Translated: CASSPIDRNTEAFF.

This clone appeared a single time. The V call is TRBV5-1, the J call TRBJ1-1; D may be TRBD1 (6 bases). This CDR3 contains 16 residues. V shed 4 bases and J shed 0 bases, with 16 bases lying between them. From germline, CDR1 is SGHRS and CDR2 YFSETQ. CDR3 loop: CASSHNRVEVNTEAFF. CDR3 DNA: TGCGCCAGCAGCCACAACAGGGTAGAGGTGAACACTGAAGCTTTCTTT.

The DNA of the CDR3 is TGTGCCAGCAGTTTATGGATGAACACTGAAGCTTTCTTT. Translation: CASSLWMNTEAFF. The chain combines TRBV12-3 or TRBV12-4 with TRBJ1-1, with D uncertain. This CDR3 spans 13 amino acids. V dropped 2 bases and J dropped 0 bases, with 4 bases sitting between them.

This sequence joins TRBV19 and TRBJ2-5, with TRBD1 matching over 8 bases. The CDR3 runs 13 residues. Germline V gives CDR1 LNHDA, CDR2 SQIVND (reference sequence). The ends lost 4 bases at V and 2 bases at J; junction bases unmatched: 0. Written as DNA, the CDR3 is TGTGCCAGTAGTAGGACAGGGCAAGAGACCCAGTACTTC. This gives the protein CASSRTGQETQYF.

There are a few counts of this clone. The gene calls are TRBV14 and TRBJ2-7; 13 nucleotides line up with TRBD2. The CDR3 covers 16 residues. The germline V gene has CDR1 SGHDN and CDR2 FVKESK. The V segment lost 4 bases and the J segment 8 bases; nucleotides outside the gene matches: 11. In DNA, the CDR3 is TGTGCCAGCAGCCCCTTTGTGACTAGCGGGGGGTTCCAGCAGTACTTC. Its translation is CASSPFVTSGGFQQYF.

This chain uses TRBV3-1 (or the pseudogene TRBV3-2) with TRBJ2-1; 8 bases match TRBD1. CDR3 length: 15 residues. V gave up 4 bases and J gave up 6 bases; unmatched junction bases: 8. Germline V CDR1 and CDR2: LGHDT, YNNKEL (reference sequence). The CDR3 here is CASSRLGTGVNEQFF. Written as DNA, the CDR3 is TGTGCCAGCAGCCGCTTGGGGACAGGAGTCAATGAGCAGTTCTTC.

The gene calls are TRBV2 and TRBJ2-1; no reliable D call. V dropped 2 bases and J dropped 6 bases, with 5 bases sitting between them. The CDR3 totals 12 residues. Germline loops: CDR1 SNHLY, CDR2 FYNNEI. This CDR3 reads CASSEFSNEQFF. The CDR3 nucleotides read TGTGCCAGCAGTGAATTTAGCAATGAGCAGTTCTTC.

V is TRBV19 and J is TRBJ1-4; tentative D call: TRBD1 (6 bases). CDR1 and CDR2 (germline): LNHDA, SQIVND (reference sequence). This CDR3 comprises 13 residues. V was clipped by 7 bases and J by 8 bases, with 14 bases between them. The CDR3 nucleotides are TGTGCCAGTACCCTGATACAGGGAGAAAAACTGTTTTTT. It translates to CASTLIQGEKLFF.

This clone has more than one count but fewer than ten. The chain carries TRBV5-6 and TRBJ2-2, with TRBD2 identical over 14 bases. Germline V gene data show CDR1 as SGHDT and CDR2 as YYEEEE. CDR3 length: 17 amino acids. Trimming took 7 bases from V and 1 from J; bases not matched to a gene: 6. This CDR3 reads CASGLGLAGGNTGELFF. The CDR3 DNA follows: TGTGCCAGCGGATTAGGACTAGCGGGGGGGAACACCGGGGAGCTGTTTTTT.

The chain links TRBV21-1 to TRBJ1-2; the table's TRBD1 call for D was not verified on the DNA. TRBV21-1 is tagged as a pseudogene. CDR3 size: 15 residues. The CDR3 reads CASSKSRDRAVGYTF. The CDR3 DNA reads TGTGCCAGCAGCAAATCCCGGGACAGGGCGGTTGGCTACACCTTC.

The chain couples TRBV6-5 to TRBJ1-2; 8 positions agree with TRBD1. Trimming took 6 bases from V and 4 from J; bases not matched to a gene: 4. The V gene's germline CDR1 is MNHEY and CDR2 SVGAGI. This CDR3 contains 13 residues. CDR3 in DNA: TGTGCCAGCAGAAATACAGGGGGCTATGGCTACACCTTC. Protein: CASRNTGGYGYTF.

The V call is TRBV7-9, the J call TRBJ2-7; 8 bases fit TRBD1. CDR1 and CDR2 (germline): SEHNR, FQNEAQ (reference sequence). Trimming removed 5 bases from V and 1 base from J; junction bases left unmatched: 7. The CDR3 totals 15 residues. The CDR3 region is CASSPRTGQSYEQYF. In DNA form, the CDR3 reads TGTGCCAGCAGCCCGAGGACAGGGCAGTCCTACGAGCAGTACTTC.

This clone was recorded once. V gene TRBV3-1 (or the pseudogene TRBV3-2) combines with J gene TRBJ2-3; either TRBD1 or TRBD2 may fit D (5 bases each). V shed 1 base and J shed 2 bases, with 16 bases lying between them. The CDR3 runs 17 residues. In germline, CDR1 is LGHDT, CDR2 YNNKEL (reference sequence). In DNA, the CDR3 is TGTGCCAGCAGCCAAGGGGGGTCTAGCAAGTACACAGATACGCAGTATTTT. Translating it yields CASSQGGSSKYTDTQYF.

The V gene is TRBV29-1, the J gene TRBJ2-3; TRBD2 agrees at 13 bases. The V segment lost 5 bases and the J segment 0 bases; nucleotides outside the gene matches: 2. CDR3 size: 15 residues. Germline V CDR1 and CDR2: SQVTM, ANQGSEA. CDR3 in DNA: TGCAGCGTTATGACTAGCGGGGGGAGCACAGATACGCAGTATTTT. Its translation is CSVMTSGGSTDTQYF.

The J gene is TRBJ1-5, the V gene TRBV7-9; TRBD1 matches 7 bases. The CDR3 spans 15 residues. From germline, CDR1 is SEHNR and CDR2 FQNEAQ (reference sequence). V was clipped by 5 bases and J by 4 bases; unmatched bases: 8. CDR3 in amino acids: CASSARGQPNQPQHF. The CDR3 DNA reads TGTGCCAGCAGCGCCAGGGGACAGCCGAATCAGCCCCAGCATTTT.